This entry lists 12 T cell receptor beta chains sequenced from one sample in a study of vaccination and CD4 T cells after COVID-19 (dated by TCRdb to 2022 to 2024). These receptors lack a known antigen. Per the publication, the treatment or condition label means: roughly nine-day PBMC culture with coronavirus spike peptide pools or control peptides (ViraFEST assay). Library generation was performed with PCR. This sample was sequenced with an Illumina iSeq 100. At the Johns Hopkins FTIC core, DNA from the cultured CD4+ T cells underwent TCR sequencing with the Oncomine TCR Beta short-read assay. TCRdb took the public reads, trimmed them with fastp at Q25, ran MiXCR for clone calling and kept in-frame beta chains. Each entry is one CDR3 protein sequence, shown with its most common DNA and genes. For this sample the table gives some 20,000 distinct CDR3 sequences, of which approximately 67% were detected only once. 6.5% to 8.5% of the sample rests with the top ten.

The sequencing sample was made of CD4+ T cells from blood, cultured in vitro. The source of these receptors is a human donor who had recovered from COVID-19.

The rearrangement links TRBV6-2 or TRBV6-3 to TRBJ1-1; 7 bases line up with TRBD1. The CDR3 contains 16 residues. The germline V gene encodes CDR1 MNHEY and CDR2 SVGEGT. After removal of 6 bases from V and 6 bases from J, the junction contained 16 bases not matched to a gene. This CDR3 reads CASSPGQKYPAPEAFF. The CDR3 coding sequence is TGTGCCAGCAGCCCGGGACAGAAATATCCCGCACCTGAAGCTTTCTTT.

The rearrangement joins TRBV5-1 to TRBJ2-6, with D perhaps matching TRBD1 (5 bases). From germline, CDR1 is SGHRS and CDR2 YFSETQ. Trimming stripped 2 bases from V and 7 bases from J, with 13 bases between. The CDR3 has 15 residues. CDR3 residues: CASSFTGDHANVLTF. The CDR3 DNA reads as TGCGCCAGCAGCTTTACAGGAGATCACGCCAACGTCCTGACTTTC.

The CDR3 nucleotides are TGTGCCAGCAGCTTAGTTGGGGGGAAGGGGTCTGGGGCCAACGTCCTGACTTTC. This encodes CASSLVGGKGSGANVLTF. J is TRBJ2-6 and V is TRBV7-6, with D maybe TRBD2 (6 bases). Germline V gene sequence: CDR1 SGHVS, CDR2 FNYEAQ. CDR3 length equals 18 residues. V was pared by 1 base and J by 1 base, with 14 bases between.

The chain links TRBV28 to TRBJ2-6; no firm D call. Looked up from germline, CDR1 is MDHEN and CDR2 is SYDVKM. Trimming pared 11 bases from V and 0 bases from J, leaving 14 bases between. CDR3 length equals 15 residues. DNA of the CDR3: TGTGCCGCCGTGCCGGCCAGCTCTGGGGCCAACGTCCTGACTTTC. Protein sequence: CAAVPASSGANVLTF.

Here the CDR3 reads CASSESYRDYSNQPQHF. The CDR3 DNA is TGTGCCAGCAGCGAATCCTACAGGGACTATAGCAATCAGCCCCAGCATTTT. The rearrangement links TRBV7-2 to TRBJ1-5; maybe TRBD1 (6 bases). The CDR3 totals 17 residues. Trimming pared 5 bases from V and 0 bases from J, leaving 17 bases between. The V gene's germline CDR1 is SGHTA and CDR2 FQGNSA.

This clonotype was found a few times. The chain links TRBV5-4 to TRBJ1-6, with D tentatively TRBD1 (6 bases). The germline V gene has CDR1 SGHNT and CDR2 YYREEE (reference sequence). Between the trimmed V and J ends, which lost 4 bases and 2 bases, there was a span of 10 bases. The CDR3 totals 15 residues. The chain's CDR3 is CASSPTGTYNSPLHF. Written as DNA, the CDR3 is TGTGCCAGCAGCCCGACAGGAACCTATAATTCACCCCTCCACTTT.

The CDR3 bases are TGTGCCAGCGTCACCGGGGCCGCCTTAAACACTGAAGCTTTCTTT. This encodes CASVTGAALNTEAFF. The V and J genes are TRBV28 and TRBJ1-1; a weak D match, TRBD1 (5 bases). Trimming left V 8 bases short and J 2 bases short, with 18 bases between. The CDR3 consists of 15 residues. Germline V gene sequence: CDR1 MDHEN, CDR2 SYDVKM.

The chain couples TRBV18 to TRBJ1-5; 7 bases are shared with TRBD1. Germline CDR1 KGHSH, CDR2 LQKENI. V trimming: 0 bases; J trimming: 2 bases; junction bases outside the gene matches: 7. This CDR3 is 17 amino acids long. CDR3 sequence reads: CASSPPLQGPGNQPQHF. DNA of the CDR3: TGTGCCAGCTCACCACCGTTACAGGGGCCCGGCAATCAGCCCCAGCATTTT.

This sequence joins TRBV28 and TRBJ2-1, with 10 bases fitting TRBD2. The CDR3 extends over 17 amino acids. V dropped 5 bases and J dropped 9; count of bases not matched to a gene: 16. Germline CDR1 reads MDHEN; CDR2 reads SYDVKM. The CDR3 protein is CASSPRLLAGARGEQFF. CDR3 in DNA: TGTGCCAGCAGTCCAAGGCTCCTAGCGGGGGCCCGTGGTGAGCAGTTCTTC.

CDR3 coding DNA: TGTGCCAGCAGTTACTCGGACGCTACTGAAGCTTTCTTT. It translates to CASSYSDATEAFF. V is TRBV6-5 and J is TRBJ1-1; no clear D. Germline values: CDR1 MNHEY, CDR2 SVGAGI. V was clipped by 0 bases and J by 5 bases, with 7 bases between them. This CDR3 region has 13 residues.

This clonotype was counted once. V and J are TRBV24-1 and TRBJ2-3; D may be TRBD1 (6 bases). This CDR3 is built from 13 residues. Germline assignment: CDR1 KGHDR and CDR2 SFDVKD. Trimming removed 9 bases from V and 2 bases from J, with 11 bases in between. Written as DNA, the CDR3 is TGTGCCACCTCACAGGGTCTCACAGATACGCAGTATTTT. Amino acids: CATSQGLTDTQYF.

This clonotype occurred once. The CDR3 here is CASSLGVASAGELFF. For the CDR3, the DNA is TGTGCCAGCAGTTTAGGGGTAGCCAGCGCCGGGGAGCTGTTTTTT. This chain connects TRBV12-3 or TRBV12-4 to TRBJ2-2; D is unclear. This CDR3 contains 15 residues. Trimming removed 1 base at V and 6 bases at J, with 12 bases between.